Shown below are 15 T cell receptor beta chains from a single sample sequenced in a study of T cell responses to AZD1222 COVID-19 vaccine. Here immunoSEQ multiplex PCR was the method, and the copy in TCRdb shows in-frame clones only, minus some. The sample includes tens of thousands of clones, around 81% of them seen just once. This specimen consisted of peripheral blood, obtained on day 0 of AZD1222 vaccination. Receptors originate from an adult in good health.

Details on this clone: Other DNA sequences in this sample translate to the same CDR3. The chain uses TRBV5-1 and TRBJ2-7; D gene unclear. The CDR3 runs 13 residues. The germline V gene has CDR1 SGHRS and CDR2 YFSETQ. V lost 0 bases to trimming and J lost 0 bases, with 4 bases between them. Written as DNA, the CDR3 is TGCGCCAGCAGCTTGGCCCCCTCCTACGAGCAGTACTTC. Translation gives CASSLAPSYEQYF.

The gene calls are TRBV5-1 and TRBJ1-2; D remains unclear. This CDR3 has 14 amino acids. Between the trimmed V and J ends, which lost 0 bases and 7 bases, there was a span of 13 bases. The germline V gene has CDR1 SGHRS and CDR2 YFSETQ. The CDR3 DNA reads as TGCGCCAGCAGCTTGGACCGGGCGACTGGTGGCTACACCTTC. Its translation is CASSLDRATGGYTF.

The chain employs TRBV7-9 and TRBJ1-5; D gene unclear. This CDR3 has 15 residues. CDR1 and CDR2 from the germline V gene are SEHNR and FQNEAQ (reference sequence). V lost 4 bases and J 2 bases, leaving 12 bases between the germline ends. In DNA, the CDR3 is TGTGCCAGCAGCTCTGGTAGGGCAGGCAATCAGCCCCAGCATTTT. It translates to CASSSGRAGNQPQHF.

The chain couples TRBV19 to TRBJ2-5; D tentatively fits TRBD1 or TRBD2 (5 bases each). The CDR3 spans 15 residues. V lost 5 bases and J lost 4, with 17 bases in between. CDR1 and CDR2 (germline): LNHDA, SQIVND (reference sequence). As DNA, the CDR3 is TGTGCCAGTAGTTCCCCAGGGTTAGGGAGAGAGACCCAGTACTTC. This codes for CASSSPGLGRETQYF.

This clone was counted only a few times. CDR3 in amino acids: CASSQETGRINEKLFF. As DNA, the CDR3 is TGCGCCAGCAGCCAAGAAACGGGACGGATCAATGAAAAACTGTTTTTT. The chain joins TRBV4-1 to TRBJ1-4; tentatively, D is TRBD1 (5 bases). CDR3 size: 16 residues. V gave up 0 bases and J gave up 5 bases, with 13 bases separating them. In germline, CDR1 is MGHRA, CDR2 YSYEKL.

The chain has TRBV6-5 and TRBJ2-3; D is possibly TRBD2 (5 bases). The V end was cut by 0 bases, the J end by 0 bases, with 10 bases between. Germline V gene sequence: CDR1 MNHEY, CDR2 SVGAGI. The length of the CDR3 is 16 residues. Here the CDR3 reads CASSYSRALSTDTQYF. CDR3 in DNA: TGTGCCAGCAGTTACTCGCGGGCCCTGAGCACAGATACGCAGTATTTT.

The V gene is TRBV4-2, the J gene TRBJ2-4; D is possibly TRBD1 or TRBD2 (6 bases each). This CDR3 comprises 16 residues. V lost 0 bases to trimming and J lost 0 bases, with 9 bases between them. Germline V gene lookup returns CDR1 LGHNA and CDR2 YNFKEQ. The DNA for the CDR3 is TGTGCCAGCAGCCAAGAGGGGGGCCTAGCCAAAAACATTCAGTACTTC. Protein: CASSQEGGLAKNIQYF.

CDR3 sequence (DNA): TGTGCCAGCAGCCGGGACAGGGGGCAAGAAAAACTGTTTTTT. It codes for CASSRDRGQEKLFF. The chain couples TRBV21-1 to TRBJ1-4; TRBD1, the table's D call, was not compared with the DNA. TRBV21-1 is reported as a pseudogene. CDR3 length equals 14 residues.

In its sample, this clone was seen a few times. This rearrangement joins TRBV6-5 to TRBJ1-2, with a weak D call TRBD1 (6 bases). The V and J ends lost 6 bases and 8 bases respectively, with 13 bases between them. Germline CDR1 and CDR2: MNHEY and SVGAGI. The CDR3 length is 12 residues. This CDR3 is CASRDQGRGYTF. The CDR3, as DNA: TGTGCCAGCAGGGATCAGGGGAGGGGCTACACCTTC.

This chain's CDR3 is CASSKSTGLNSGNTIYF. CDR3 coding DNA: TGTGCCAGCAGCAAGTCGACGGGACTAAACTCTGGAAACACCATATATTTT. This chain links TRBV3-1 (or the pseudogene TRBV3-2) with TRBJ1-3; tentative D call: TRBD1 (5 bases). V lost 5 bases to trimming and J lost 0 bases, with 17 bases between them. The CDR3 is made up of 17 amino acids. CDR1 is LGHDT, CDR2 YNNKEL, per germline (reference sequence).

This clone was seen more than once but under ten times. The CDR3 here is CASTGFGEKLFF. CDR3 nucleotide sequence: TGTGCCAGTACAGGGTTCGGGGAAAAACTGTTTTTT. V is TRBV12-3 or TRBV12-4 and J is TRBJ1-4; D might be TRBD1 (6 bases). The CDR3 has 12 residues. Trimming took off 9 bases at V and 8 bases at J, with 13 bases between the two ends.

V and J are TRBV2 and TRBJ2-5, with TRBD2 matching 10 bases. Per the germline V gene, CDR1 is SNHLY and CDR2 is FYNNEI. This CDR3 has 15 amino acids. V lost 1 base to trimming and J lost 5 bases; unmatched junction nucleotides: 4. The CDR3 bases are TGTGCCAGCAGTGAAGGTCTAGCGGGAGTGGAGACCCAGTACTTC. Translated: CASSEGLAGVETQYF.

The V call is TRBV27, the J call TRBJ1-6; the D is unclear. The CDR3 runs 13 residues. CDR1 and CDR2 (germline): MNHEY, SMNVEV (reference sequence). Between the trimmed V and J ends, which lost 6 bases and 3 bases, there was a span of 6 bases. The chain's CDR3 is CASRGGYNSPLHF. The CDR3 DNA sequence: TGTGCCAGCAGGGGCGGCTATAATTCACCCCTCCACTTT.

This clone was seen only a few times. CDR3 in DNA: TGTGCCAGCAGTCAGACTAGGGCGAACACCGGGGAGCTGTTTTTT. Encoded protein: CASSQTRANTGELFF. This chain links TRBV6-5 with TRBJ2-2, with D perhaps TRBD2 (6 bases). The CDR3 is 15 residues long. V was pared by 5 bases and J by 0 bases, with 10 bases between. The germline gives CDR1 MNHEY, CDR2 SVGAGI.

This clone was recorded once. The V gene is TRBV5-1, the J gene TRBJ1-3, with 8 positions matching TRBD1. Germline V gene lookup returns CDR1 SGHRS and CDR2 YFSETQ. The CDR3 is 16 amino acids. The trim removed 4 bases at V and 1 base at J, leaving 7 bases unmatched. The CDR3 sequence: CASSVAGGASGNTIYF. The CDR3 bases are TGCGCCAGCAGCGTCGCAGGGGGCGCGTCTGGAAACACCATATATTTT.